Below, 8 T cell receptor beta chains from the same sample are listed, as sequenced in a study of Graves' ophthalmopathy and Graves' hyperthyroidism. Researchers took RNA transcripts and amplified TCR beta CDR3 regions from them. Following a first-round RT-PCR that used HTBI primers, a second-round multiplex PCR was carried out. TCRdb re-called the multiplex PCR reads with MiXCR, one entry per CDR3 protein. The table lists about 740,000 distinct CDR3 sequences, about 44% of them singletons. The specimen was peripheral blood. Receptors were obtained from an adult man with Graves' ophthalmopathy.

A word on this clonotype: Given a much more abundant clone one base away, this may be a read error. The V call is TRBV2, the J call TRBJ1-3, with 7 nucleotides matching TRBD1. There are 16 residues in the CDR3. Germline trimming cut 3 bases from V and 3 bases from J; bases unmatched to any gene: 8. Germline assignment: CDR1 SNHLY and CDR2 FYNNEI. The CDR3 DNA follows: TGTGCCAGCAGTGACGTACCAGGGGGAGGTGGAAACACCATATATTTT. Amino acid sequence: CASSDVPGGGGNTIYF.

This clonotype showed up just once. A much larger clone differs by one base, so this may be a read error. The chain is built from TRBV14 and TRBJ2-2, with D tentatively TRBD2 (5 bases). The CDR3 covers 11 residues. The germline V gene encodes CDR1 SGHDN and CDR2 FVKESK. CDR3 sequence reads: CASSLLGELLF. Written as DNA, the CDR3 is TGTGCCAGCAGCCTCCTTGGGGAGCTGCTTTTT.

Points on this clonotype: An end of the junction differs from the germline gene, which may be a read error. The chain links TRBV10-3 to TRBJ2-7; D not certain. Germline lookup yields CDR1 ENHRY and CDR2 SYGVKD. The CDR3 loop spans 15 amino acids. The CDR3 loop reads CASSLGPGVAYEQYF. In DNA, the CDR3 is TGTGCCAGCAGTCTAGGGCCCGGAGTAGCCTACGAGCAGTACTTC.

CDR3 loop: CASSTDLTPIYEQYF. Written as DNA, the CDR3 is TGCGCCAGCAGCACAGACCTAACCCCCATCTACGAGCAGTACTTC. V and J are TRBV5-1 and TRBJ2-7; D call uncertain. V lost 4 bases and J lost 3, with 17 bases in between. The CDR3 extends over 15 amino acids. Per germline, CDR1 SGHRS and CDR2 YFSETQ.

This chain links TRBV5-1 with TRBJ2-7; maybe TRBD2 (6 bases). Trimming took off 4 bases at V and 4 bases at J, with 9 bases between the two ends. The germline gives CDR1 SGHRS, CDR2 YFSETQ. The CDR3 loop spans 12 amino acids. The CDR3 spells CASSVTSYEQYF. As DNA, the CDR3 is TGCGCCAGCAGCGTGACTAGTTACGAGCAGTACTTC.

The rearrangement joins TRBV5-1 to TRBJ1-1; no clear D. CDR3 length: 14 residues. The V and J ends lost 4 bases and 1 base respectively, with 11 bases between them. Germline V lookup: CDR1 SGHRS, CDR2 YFSETQ. The chain's CDR3 is CASSRTVTNTEAFF. The CDR3, as DNA: TGCGCCAGCAGCAGAACAGTGACGAACACTGAAGCTTTCTTT.

This chain uses TRBV25-1 with TRBJ2-2, with 8 nucleotides matching TRBD1. CDR1 is MGHDK, CDR2 SYGVNS, per germline. Trimming took 6 bases from V and 5 from J; bases not matched to a gene: 11. CDR3 length equals 16 residues. The CDR3 coding sequence is TGTGCCAGCAGCCAACCGACAGGGGATTGGACCGGGGAGCTGTTTTTT. This sequence encodes CASSQPTGDWTGELFF.

On this clonotype: The junction and the germline gene differ at one end; a read error may be behind it. The V call is TRBV20-1, the J call TRBJ2-7; no firm D call. The CDR3 runs 13 residues. Per the germline V gene, CDR1 is DFQATT and CDR2 is SNEGSKA (reference sequence). CDR3 residues: CSARATSRYEQCF. The CDR3 DNA sequence: TGCAGTGCTAGAGCTACTTCCCGTTACGAGCAGTGCTTC.